This T cell receptor (beta chain) was profiled in a study of T cells in localized non-small cell lung cancer. Generated by immunoSEQ multiplex PCR, the TCRdb table keeps only in-frame clones and is missing some. The sample has 25,000 to 30,000 clones; around 93% are singletons. The CDR3 is 15 amino acids. With 5 bases removed from V and 0 bases from J, the gap between germline ends came to 14 bases. Germline lookup yields CDR1 MNHEY and CDR2 SMNVEV (reference sequence). This TCR was recovered from a female donor at least 60 years old with stage I lung adenocarcinoma. Source: peripheral blood, taken before any cancer treatment. V is TRBV27 and J is TRBJ2-7; D is unclear. CDR3 coding DNA: TGTGCCAGCAGTCCCAGTGAGCATACCTCCTACGAGCAGTACTTC. Amino acid sequence: CASSPSEHTSYEQYF.